Each of the 13 T cell receptor beta chains below was sequenced from the same sample in a study of cytomegalovirus exposure and HLA in healthy donors. Amplification used 60 Vbeta primers and 13 Jbeta primers. Only in-frame clones appear in the TCRdb table, and some are missing; sequencing was by immunoSEQ multiplex PCR. The table shows over 130,000 clones, with 63% occurring only once. Specimen: PBMCs. The origin of the receptors is a woman in her fifties or sixties in good health and CMV-seropositive.

The rearrangement joins TRBV7-3 to TRBJ1-2, with D perhaps TRBD1 (5 bases). This CDR3 contains 12 residues. Germline CDR1 reads SGHTA; CDR2 reads FQGTGA. V was cut by 5 bases and J by 6 bases, with 10 bases left in between. CDR3 bases: TGTGCCAGCAGCAACCCGGGGGATGGCTACACCTTC. Translated: CASSNPGDGYTF.

This clone was observed a handful of times. This chain joins TRBV19 and TRBJ2-1, with 8 bases matching TRBD2. CDR3 length equals 15 residues. V shed 6 bases, J shed 0 bases, and the junction held 4 bases outside the gene matches. Germline V CDR1 and CDR2: LNHDA, SQIVND (reference sequence). CDR3 loop: CASSHSGNSYNEQFF. The DNA of the CDR3 is TGTGCCAGTAGCCATAGCGGGAACTCCTACAATGAGCAGTTCTTC.

This clone was counted a few times. The gene calls are TRBV18 and TRBJ1-3; D unresolved. Trimming took off 3 bases at V and 0 bases at J, with 15 bases between the two ends. Germline-derived CDR1 and CDR2 are KGHSH and LQKENI. This CDR3 spans 17 amino acids. The chain's CDR3 is CASSPPGKGLSGNTIYF. The CDR3 bases are TGTGCCAGCTCACCCCCGGGGAAGGGCCTCTCTGGAAACACCATATATTTT.

This clone was observed a handful of times. This chain joins TRBV4-1 and TRBJ1-5; 7 bases agree with TRBD1. CDR1 is MGHRA and CDR2 is YSYEKL in the germline V gene. The CDR3 totals 15 residues. Trimming cost V 1 base and J 4 bases; bases outside gene matches: 4. The CDR3 nucleotides read TGCGCCAGCAGCCAAGTGACAGGGACTAATCAGCCCCAGCATTTT. It is translated as CASSQVTGTNQPQHF.

The V gene is TRBV9, the J gene TRBJ1-6; 7 bases are shared with TRBD1. Germline CDR1 is SGDLS and CDR2 is YYNGEE. This CDR3 comprises 13 residues. Losses at the gene ends were 4 bases for V and 10 bases for J; bases not matched to a gene: 5. CDR3 nucleotides: TGTGCCAGCAGCTACAGGGGAGGCTCACCCCTCCACTTT. Translating gives CASSYRGGSPLHF.

This sequence joins TRBV30 and TRBJ2-7; 7 nucleotides align to TRBD2. J lost 3 bases, V lost 2 bases, and 4 bases had no gene match. Per germline, CDR1 GTSNPN and CDR2 SVGIG (reference sequence). This CDR3 comprises 13 residues. The CDR3 DNA is TGTGCCTGGAGTCGGGGGGAGTTCTACGAGCAGTACTTC. Encoded protein: CAWSRGEFYEQYF.

This chain links TRBV6-1 with TRBJ1-1; the D is unclear. The CDR3 has 16 residues. V was clipped by 2 bases and J by 0 bases, with 13 bases between them. The germline V gene encodes CDR1 MNHNS and CDR2 SASEGT. In DNA, the CDR3 is TGTGCCAGCAGTGAAAGTTCGGGGAACCTGAACACTGAAGCTTTCTTT. It codes for CASSESSGNLNTEAFF.

In its sample, this clone was seen a few times. The J gene is TRBJ1-5, the V gene TRBV23-1, with a weak D call TRBD1 (5 bases). TRBV23-1 is known as an ORF, though its function is uncertain. CDR3 length equals 14 residues. Trimming left V 6 bases short and J 2 bases short, with 11 bases between. The DNA of the CDR3 is TGCGCCAGCAGACAGGTTGGGGGCAATCAGCCCCAGCATTTT. Its translation is CASRQVGGNQPQHF.

The chain joins TRBV28 to TRBJ2-3, with D perhaps TRBD1 (7 bases). Germline loops: CDR1 MDHEN, CDR2 SYDVKM. Trimming left V 9 bases short and J 8 bases short, with 24 bases between. CDR3 length equals 15 residues. The CDR3 nucleotides read TGTGCCAGTCTTTCGTCCAGACAGGGACTCAGTACGCAGTATTTT. Translated, it gives CASLSSRQGLSTQYF.

V is TRBV2 and J is TRBJ1-2; TRBD1 might be the D (5 bases). The CDR3 has 14 amino acids. Trimming removed 8 bases at V and 4 bases at J, with 17 bases between. Germline V gene sequence: CDR1 SNHLY, CDR2 FYNNEI. The CDR3 DNA sequence: TGTGCCAGCGGAAGCAGGGTGGGGGGCTATGGCTACACCTTC. Its translation: CASGSRVGGYGYTF.

The chain carries TRBV27 and TRBJ2-1, with TRBD2 identical over 12 bases. This CDR3 comprises 18 residues. The germline CDR1 and CDR2 sequences are MNHEY and SMNVEV (reference sequence). The V and J ends lost 7 bases and 5 bases, in that order; junction bases with no gene match: 15. DNA of the CDR3: TGTGCCAGCACCTGGACTAGCGGGAAATTCCTGCTTGACAATGAGCAGTTCTTC. Encoded protein: CASTWTSGKFLLDNEQFF.

The chain couples TRBV5-1 to TRBJ2-7; TRBD2 agrees at 12 bases. The CDR3 consists of 14 residues. Trimming removed 8 bases from V and 5 bases from J; junction bases left unmatched: 8. The germline V gene encodes CDR1 SGHRS and CDR2 YFSETQ. The CDR3 coding sequence is TGCGCCAGTCGACTAGCGGGAGAGGAACACGAGCAGTACTTC. Translation: CASRLAGEEHEQYF. Combining the CDR3 with reference TRBV5-1 and TRBJ2-7 gives the whole variable domain KAGVTQTPRYLIKTRGQQVTLSCSPISGHRSVSWYQQTPGQGLQFLFEYFSETQRNKGNFPGRFSGRQFSNSRSEMNVSTLELGDSALYLCASRLAGEEHEQYFGPGTRLTVT.

In its sample, this clone was seen a few times. The chain is built from TRBV6-5 and TRBJ2-5, with D possibly being TRBD2 (6 bases). The ends were cut back, 6 bases at V and 0 bases at J, with 8 bases in the middle. Germline V gene data show CDR1 as MNHEY and CDR2 as SVGAGI. The CDR3 has 13 residues. This chain's CDR3 is CASSPSDQETQYF. The CDR3 DNA reads TGTGCCAGCAGCCCTAGCGACCAAGAGACCCAGTACTTC.